Below, 8 T cell receptor beta chains from the same sample are listed, as sequenced in a study of CD8+CD57+ T cells in acquired aplastic anemia. Genomic DNA provided the template from which TCR beta VDJ and CDR3 profiles were obtained. MiXCR, run by TCRdb on the reads, gives a single entry per CDR3 protein. The table has about 160,000 distinct CDR3 sequences, roughly half seen once. All patients picked for sequencing had shown, by flow cytometry, an expansion of CD8+CD57+ cells. Sequenced input: sorted CD4+, CD8+, or CD8+CD57+ T cells (not recorded which) from PBMCs. These receptors all come from a human donor with aplastic anemia.

This clonotype was seen repeatedly, ten times or more. The V call is TRBV19, the J call TRBJ2-7; TRBD2 matches 12 bases. The germline V gene encodes CDR1 LNHDA and CDR2 SQIVND (reference sequence). V lost 8 bases to trimming and J lost 0 bases; unmatched junction nucleotides: 2. CDR3 length: 14 residues. The CDR3 DNA reads as TGTGCCAGTCCGACTAGCGGGAGCTCCTACGAGCAGTACGTC. Its translation: CASPTSGSSYEQYV.

This clonotype was recorded a few times. This chain connects TRBV29-1 to TRBJ2-5; TRBD1 aligns across 7 bases. The CDR3 runs 12 residues. Per the germline V gene, CDR1 is SQVTM and CDR2 is ANQGSEA. After removal of 8 bases from V and 2 bases from J, the junction contained 5 bases not matched to a gene. Here the CDR3 DNA reads TGCAGCTCACTGGGACAGCAAGAGACCCAGTACTTC. As protein: CSSLGQQETQYF.

This clonotype was found once. This chain uses TRBV9 with TRBJ2-7, with D possibly TRBD2 on 7 matching bases. The CDR3 consists of 18 residues. Trimming pared 0 bases from V and 3 bases from J, leaving 22 bases between. CDR1 and CDR2 (germline): SGDLS, YYNGEE. The chain's CDR3 is CASSVETVGGGRRYEQYF. The DNA for the CDR3 is TGTGCCAGCAGCGTAGAAACTGTCGGCGGGGGCCGACGCTACGAGCAGTACTTC.

Concerning this clonotype: Compared with germline, one end of the junction differs, possibly owing to a read error. This chain connects TRBV11-3 to TRBJ2-1, with 14 bases lining up with TRBD2. The CDR3 is 16 amino acids. Germline lookup yields CDR1 SGHNT and CDR2 YENEEA. The CDR3 region has the DNA TGTGCCAGCAGGGGGACTAGCGGGAGTTCCTACAATGAGCAGCTCTTC. Amino acid sequence: CASRGTSGSSYNEQLF.

This clonotype came up a few times. J is TRBJ2-1 and V is TRBV19, with TRBD2 matching 8 bases. This CDR3 has 16 amino acids. Trimming cost V 4 bases and J 2 bases; bases outside gene matches: 7. Germline values: CDR1 LNHDA, CDR2 SQIVND (reference sequence). The CDR3 coding sequence is TGTGCCAGTAGTACCATAGCGGGACCCACCTACAATGAGCAGTTCTTC. Translated, it gives CASSTIAGPTYNEQFF.

This clonotype has a handful of counts. The genes are TRBV2 and TRBJ1-2; the match to TRBD1 covers 7 bases. Trimming at V came to 1 base and at J to 1 base, leaving 3 bases not matched to a gene. There are 15 residues in the CDR3. Germline CDR1 reads SNHLY; CDR2 reads FYNNEI. Here the CDR3 DNA reads TGTGCCAGCAGTGAAGGGACAGGACTTAACTATGGCTACACCTTC. Residues: CASSEGTGLNYGYTF.

This clonotype was observed a handful of times. The chain couples TRBV2 to TRBJ1-5, with a weak D call TRBD1 (5 bases). Germline CDR1 and CDR2: SNHLY and FYNNEI. The ends were cut back, 7 bases at V and 4 bases at J, with 17 bases in the middle. The CDR3 loop spans 15 amino acids. CDR3 in amino acids: CASTPGTEGNQPQHF. The CDR3 DNA sequence: TGTGCCAGCACCCCCGGGACCGAGGGGAATCAGCCCCAGCATTTT.

For the CDR3, the DNA is TGTGCCAGCAGCCAAGATCTGGTCATAGAGGAAAAACTGTTTTTT. Its translation is CASSQDLVIEEKLFF. The V and J genes are TRBV3-1 and TRBJ1-4, with D uncertain. Looked up from germline, CDR1 is LGHDT and CDR2 is YNNKEL (reference sequence). V lost 0 bases and J lost 8, with 13 bases in between. The length of the CDR3 is 15 residues.